This T cell receptor beta chain was sequenced for a study of CD8+ T cells in alopecia areata. Following RNA extraction, reverse transcription yielded cDNA that acted as the sequencing template. Sequencing was performed with immunoSEQ multiplex PCR; in TCRdb, only in-frame clones are kept and a portion is missing. Of under 350,000 clones in the sample, roughly 64% were seen once. The treatment here: oral pan-JAK inhibitor, 5-10 mg twice daily. V was shortened by 5 bases and J by 4 bases, with 16 bases between the two germline ends. This CDR3 has 15 residues. Germline values: CDR1 MNHEY, CDR2 SMNVEV (reference sequence).

The chain joins TRBV27 to TRBJ2-3; weak D call: TRBD2 (6 bases). This sequence originates from a human donor with alopecia areata. The sample consisted of CD4+ T cells sorted from blood, taken at week 24, from a patient treated with tofacitinib. The CDR3 sequence is CASSPRPTRPDTQYF. The CDR3 DNA is TGTGCCAGCAGTCCGCGACCGACTAGGCCAGATACGCAGTATTTT.